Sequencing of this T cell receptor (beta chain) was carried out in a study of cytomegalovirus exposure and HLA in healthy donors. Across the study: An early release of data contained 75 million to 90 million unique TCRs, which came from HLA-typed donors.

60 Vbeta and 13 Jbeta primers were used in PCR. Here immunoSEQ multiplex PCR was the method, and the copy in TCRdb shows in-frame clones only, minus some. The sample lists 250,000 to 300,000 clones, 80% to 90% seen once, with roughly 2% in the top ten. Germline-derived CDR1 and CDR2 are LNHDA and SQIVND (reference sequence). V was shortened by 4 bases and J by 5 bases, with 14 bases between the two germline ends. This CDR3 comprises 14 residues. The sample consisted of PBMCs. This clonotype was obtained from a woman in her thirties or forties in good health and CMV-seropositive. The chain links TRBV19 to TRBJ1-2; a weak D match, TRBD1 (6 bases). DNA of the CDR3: TGTGCCAGTAGTACAACGGACAGCGCTTATGGCTACACCTTC. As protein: CASSTTDSAYGYTF.